This T cell receptor beta chain came from a study of tumor-infiltrating lymphocytes in primary liver carcinoma. CDR1 DFQATT and CDR2 SNEGSKA come from the germline V gene (reference sequence). Trimming at V came to 2 bases and at J to 5 bases, leaving 13 bases not matched to a gene. The CDR3 contains 16 residues. Production of TCR beta cDNA used roughly 500 ng total RNA together with a constant-region primer. The TCR beta library was amplified through three nested multiplex PCR rounds in a modified ARM-PCR procedure. Amplification in the first two PCR rounds was performed using TRBV1-TRBV30 forward primers and a C-beta reverse primer for around 9 cycles each. TCRdb used MiXCR to reprocess the multiplex PCR reads, holding one entry per CDR3 protein. The sample includes fewer than 110,000 distinct CDR3 sequences, around two thirds of them seen just once. Without any cell sorting, about 20-31 mg of bulk tissue yielded co-extracted RNA and DNA. No treatment had been given to the patients, who were chronically infected with HBV.

The sample comprised liver tumor tissue from sampling region 2. Sample subset: tumor region T2, inferior pole. The TCR comes from an older woman with primary liver carcinoma and hepatitis B virus infection. The genes are TRBV20-1 and TRBJ1-1; 8 bases are a match to TRBD1. This chain's CDR3 is CSARPANTGQGTEAFF. For the CDR3, the DNA is TGCAGTGCTAGACCGGCGAATACAGGACAGGGTACTGAAGCTTTCTTT.